One and the same sample provided the 16 T cell receptor beta chains below, sequenced in a study of blood T cells in healthy people across ages. It was with a sample-barcoded 5' primer and a J-beta primer mix that a second PCR of about 6 to 11 cycles was run. TCRdb called the 5' RACE reads again in MiXCR, with one record for every CDR3 protein. Of approximately 760,000 distinct CDR3 sequences in the sample, about 25% were seen once. These same records also appear under a second study, on T cells of mothers and their children.

Sequencing used blood. The receptors stem from a boy under 18 in good health.

The CDR3 spells CASRAGQFSTDTQYF. The CDR3 DNA reads as TGTGCCAGCAGGGCCGGACAGTTCAGCACAGATACGCAGTATTTT. The V call is TRBV2, the J call TRBJ2-3, with TRBD1 as a possible D gene (6 bases). Per the germline V gene, CDR1 is SNHLY and CDR2 is FYNNEI. V lost 6 bases and J 0 bases, leaving 13 bases between the germline ends. The length of the CDR3 is 15 residues.

CDR3 nucleotide sequence: TGTGCCAGCATGCCTGCGGGGGGATACAATGAGCAGTTCTTC. This encodes CASMPAGGYNEQFF. V is TRBV2 and J is TRBJ2-1, with TRBD2 identical over 8 bases. The V segment lost 7 bases and the J segment 4 bases; nucleotides outside the gene matches: 6. The CDR3 runs 14 residues. The germline V gene has CDR1 SNHLY and CDR2 FYNNEI.

This chain uses TRBV29-1 with TRBJ2-5, with a possible D match to TRBD1 (6 bases). The DNA matches TRBJ2-1 better at its end, which makes the J call doubtful. The CDR3 has 13 amino acids. Germline-derived CDR1 and CDR2 are SQVTM and ANQGSEA. CDR3 coding DNA: TGCAGCGCCGGGACAACGTCTGGGAATGAGCAGTTCTTC. Translated, it gives CSAGTTSGNEQFF.

The CDR3 sequence: CSTTLTGVNEQFF. CDR3 nucleotide sequence: TGCAGCACCACGTTAACAGGGGTGAATGAGCAGTTCTTC. This chain connects TRBV29-1 to TRBJ2-5; TRBD1 aligns across 7 bases. Matching the DNA end better, TRBJ2-1 makes the J call doubtful. CDR1 is SQVTM and CDR2 is ANQGSEA in the germline V gene. The CDR3 covers 13 residues.

The V call is TRBV9, the J call TRBJ1-5, with unresolved D. Per the germline V gene, CDR1 is SGDLS and CDR2 is YYNGEE. V lost 2 bases to trimming and J lost 5 bases, with 17 bases between them. The CDR3 totals 16 residues. The CDR3 nucleotides are TGTGCCAGCAGCGTCGGCATGGGAGACTCGGATCAGCCCCAGCATTTT. It codes for CASSVGMGDSDQPQHF.

This clonotype was observed a few times. The genes are TRBV15 and TRBJ2-1; 9 nucleotides match TRBD2. With V trimmed by 7 bases and J by 6 bases, 10 bases remained unmatched. Germline assignment: CDR1 LNHNV and CDR2 YYDKDF (reference sequence). This CDR3 comprises 15 residues. Here the CDR3 DNA reads TGTGCCACCACCCGTTGGGCGGGAGGGGGCAATGAGCAGTTCTTC. It encodes CATTRWAGGGNEQFF.

Concerning this clonotype itself: Germline and junction disagree at one end, which may indicate a read error. The chain uses TRBV7-2 and TRBJ2-3; 11 nucleotides align to TRBD2. The germline V gene encodes CDR1 SGHTA and CDR2 FQGNSA. This CDR3 contains 15 residues. The chain's CDR3 is CASSLATSGTSLKDF. DNA for the CDR3: TGTGCCAGCAGCTTAGCGACTAGCGGGACATCCCTGAAGGATTTT. The whole variable domain, filled in from reference TRBV7-2 and TRBJ2-3, reads GAGVSQSPSNKVTEKGKDVELRCDPISGHTALYWYRQSLGQGLEFLIYFQGNSAPDKSGLPSDRFSAERTGGSVSTLTIQRTQQEDSAVYLCASSLATSGTSLKDFGPGTRLTVL.

The genes are TRBV29-1 and TRBJ2-1; TRBD2 matches 8 bases. V was pared by 5 bases and J by 2 bases, with 8 bases of the junction left unmatched. CDR3 length equals 15 residues. Germline lookup yields CDR1 SQVTM and CDR2 ANQGSEA. Here the CDR3 DNA reads TGCAGCGTTAAACTAGCGGTTCGCGCCTACAATGAGCAGTTCTTC. Its translation is CSVKLAVRAYNEQFF.

V gene TRBV11-2 combines with J gene TRBJ2-7; TRBD1 matches at 7 bases. Per the germline V gene, CDR1 is SGHAT and CDR2 is FQNNGV. The CDR3 sequence is 15 residues long. V lost 5 bases to trimming and J lost 5 bases; unmatched junction nucleotides: 12. CDR3 protein: CASSHPGGVGHEQYF. CDR3 DNA sequence: TGTGCCAGCAGCCATCCAGGGGGAGTCGGCCACGAGCAGTACTTC.

The CDR3 is CASSNSRGYGYTF. In DNA, the CDR3 is TGTGCCAGCAGTAACAGCAGGGGCTATGGCTACACCTTC. The chain has TRBV12-3 or TRBV12-4 and TRBJ1-2; D is possibly TRBD1 (6 bases). The CDR3 totals 13 residues. V was clipped by 5 bases and J by 4 bases, with 11 bases between them.

The DNA for the CDR3 is TGTGCCAGCATTCGACTAGCGGGAGACGAGACCCAGTACTTC. Residues: CASIRLAGDETQYF. The J gene is TRBJ2-5, the V gene TRBV6-2 or TRBV6-3; the match to TRBD2 covers 12 bases. CDR3 length: 14 residues. Trimming cost V 7 bases and J 5 bases; bases outside gene matches: 5. Germline loops: CDR1 MNHEY, CDR2 SVGEGT.

The chain has TRBV7-2 and TRBJ2-1; 8 nucleotides match TRBD2. The CDR3 is 15 residues long. Germline assignment: CDR1 SGHTA and CDR2 FQGNSA. Losses at the gene ends were 3 bases for V and 7 bases for J; bases not matched to a gene: 8. As DNA, the CDR3 is TGTGCCAGCAGCTTCGTCACGGGAGGGGGAAATGAGCAGTTCTTC. Protein: CASSFVTGGGNEQFF.

Only a few counts were recorded for this clonotype. The chain carries TRBV27 and TRBJ2-4; no reliable D call. Trimming shortened V by 7 bases and J by 3 bases, and 13 bases separated the two germline ends. The CDR3 consists of 14 residues. Germline V gene data show CDR1 as MNHEY and CDR2 as SMNVEV (reference sequence). CDR3 nucleotides: TGTGCCAGCACCCCCTTGGGCGACAAAAACATTCAGTACTTC. Its protein is CASTPLGDKNIQYF.

V usage is TRBV6-5 and J usage is TRBJ1-6; TRBD1 aligns across 9 bases. This CDR3 comprises 15 residues. Germline assignment: CDR1 MNHEY and CDR2 SVGAGI. Trimming took 6 bases from V and 5 from J; bases not matched to a gene: 5. The CDR3 spells CASRRRTGDNSPLHF. As DNA, the CDR3 is TGTGCCAGCAGACGAAGGACAGGGGATAATTCACCCCTCCACTTT.

Ten or more counts support this clonotype. The rearrangement links TRBV5-1 to TRBJ2-1; no firm D call. Trimming took off 1 base at V and 6 bases at J, with 5 bases between the two ends. From germline, CDR1 is SGHRS and CDR2 YFSETQ. The CDR3 extends over 12 amino acids. As DNA, the CDR3 is TGCGCCAGCAGCTTGATAGGCAATGAGCAGTTCTTC. This gives the protein CASSLIGNEQFF.

The chain employs TRBV9 and TRBJ1-2; D is unclear. The CDR3 is made up of 15 amino acids. V lost 0 bases and J lost 1, with 10 bases in between. Germline-derived CDR1 and CDR2 are SGDLS and YYNGEE. CDR3 sequence reads: CASSVEGGGNYGYTF. The CDR3 nucleotides are TGTGCCAGCAGCGTAGAGGGCGGAGGTAACTATGGCTACACCTTC.